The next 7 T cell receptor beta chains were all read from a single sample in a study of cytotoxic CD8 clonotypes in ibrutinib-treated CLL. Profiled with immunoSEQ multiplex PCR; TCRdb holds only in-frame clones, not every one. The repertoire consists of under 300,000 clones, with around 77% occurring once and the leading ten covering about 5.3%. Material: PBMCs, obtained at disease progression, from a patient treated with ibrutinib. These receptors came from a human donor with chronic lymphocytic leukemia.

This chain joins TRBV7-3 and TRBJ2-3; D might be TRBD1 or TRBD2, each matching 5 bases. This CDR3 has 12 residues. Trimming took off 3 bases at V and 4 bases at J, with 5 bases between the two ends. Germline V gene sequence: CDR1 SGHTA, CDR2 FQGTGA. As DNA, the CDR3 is TGTGCCAGCAGCTTGGGGGCAGATACGCAGTATTTT. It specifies CASSLGADTQYF.

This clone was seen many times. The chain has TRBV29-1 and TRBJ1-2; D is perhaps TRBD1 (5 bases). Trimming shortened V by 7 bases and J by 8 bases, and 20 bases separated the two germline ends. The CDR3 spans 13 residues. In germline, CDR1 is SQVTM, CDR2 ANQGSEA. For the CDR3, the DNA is TGCAGCGCCCGGACAATGTTAGGAGGCGGCTACACCTTC. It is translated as CSARTMLGGGYTF.

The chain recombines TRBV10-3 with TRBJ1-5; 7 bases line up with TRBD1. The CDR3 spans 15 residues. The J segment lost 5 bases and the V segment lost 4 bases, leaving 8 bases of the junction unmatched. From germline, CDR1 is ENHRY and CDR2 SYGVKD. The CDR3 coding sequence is TGTGCCATCAGTGCTACAGGGGAGAGAGATCAGCCCCAGCATTTT. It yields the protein CAISATGERDQPQHF.

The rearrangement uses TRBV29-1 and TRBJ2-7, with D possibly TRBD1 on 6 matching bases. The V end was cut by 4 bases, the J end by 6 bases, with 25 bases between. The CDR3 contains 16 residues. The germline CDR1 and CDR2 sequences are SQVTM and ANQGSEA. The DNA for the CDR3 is TGCAGCGTTGTGGCCTACATTGGTGGGGACACGGGCGAGCAGTACTTC. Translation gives CSVVAYIGGDTGEQYF.

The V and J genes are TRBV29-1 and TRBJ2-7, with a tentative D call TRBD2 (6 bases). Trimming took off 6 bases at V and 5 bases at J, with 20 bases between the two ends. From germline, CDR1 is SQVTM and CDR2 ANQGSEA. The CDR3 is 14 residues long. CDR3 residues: CSVQRLLAPHEQYF. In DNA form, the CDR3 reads TGCAGCGTCCAAAGGTTACTAGCCCCCCACGAGCAGTACTTC.

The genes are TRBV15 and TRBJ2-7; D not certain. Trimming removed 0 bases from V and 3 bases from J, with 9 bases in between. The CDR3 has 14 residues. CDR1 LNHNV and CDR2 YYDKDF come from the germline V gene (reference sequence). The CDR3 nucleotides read TGTGCCACCAGCAGAGATCGAATCAGCTACGAGCAGTACTTC. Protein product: CATSRDRISYEQYF.

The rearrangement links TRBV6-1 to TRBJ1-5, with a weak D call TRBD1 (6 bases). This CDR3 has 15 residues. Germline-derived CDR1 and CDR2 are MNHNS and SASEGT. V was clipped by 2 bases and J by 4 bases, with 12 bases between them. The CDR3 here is CASSELRQGNQPQHF. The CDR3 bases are TGTGCCAGCAGTGAACTACGGCAGGGGAATCAGCCCCAGCATTTT.